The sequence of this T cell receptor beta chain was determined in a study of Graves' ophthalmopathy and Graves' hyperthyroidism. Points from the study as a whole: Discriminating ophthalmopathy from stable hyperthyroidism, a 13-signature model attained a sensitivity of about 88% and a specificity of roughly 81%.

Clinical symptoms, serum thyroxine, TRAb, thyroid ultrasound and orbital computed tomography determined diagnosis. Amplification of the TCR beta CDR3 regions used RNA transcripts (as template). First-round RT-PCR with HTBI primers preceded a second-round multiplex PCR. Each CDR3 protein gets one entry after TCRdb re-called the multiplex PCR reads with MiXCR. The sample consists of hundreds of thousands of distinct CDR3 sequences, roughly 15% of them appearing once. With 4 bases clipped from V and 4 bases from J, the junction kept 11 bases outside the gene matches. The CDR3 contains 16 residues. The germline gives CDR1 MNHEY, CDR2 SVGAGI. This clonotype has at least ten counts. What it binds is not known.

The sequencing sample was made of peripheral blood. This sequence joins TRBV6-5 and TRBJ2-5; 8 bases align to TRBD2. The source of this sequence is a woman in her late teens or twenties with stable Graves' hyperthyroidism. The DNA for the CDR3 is TGTGCCAGCAGTTTCCGGGGGGGCGCGCAGGGAGAGACCCAGTACTTC. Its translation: CASSFRGGAQGETQYF.